The sample holds many counts of the clone carrying this TCR beta chain. TCRdb independently ran MiXCR on the 5' RACE reads; one entry per CDR3 protein. The sample holds 250,000 or so distinct CDR3 sequences, roughly 4% seen once. The data belong to a study of T cells after yellow fever vaccination. The CDR3 runs 15 residues. Trimming removed 1 base from V and 4 bases from J, with 14 bases in between. Germline CDR1 reads SGHRS; CDR2 reads YFSETQ. V is TRBV5-1 and J is TRBJ1-2, with D possibly being TRBD1 (5 bases). The sequenced sample was PBMCs, obtained 15 days after the yellow fever booster vaccination. The origin of this receptor is a man aged 18-30 years who received the YFV17D yellow fever vaccine. CDR3 DNA: TGCGCCAGCAGCTTGATCGGGGAAGGGGTCTATGGCTACACCTTC. Translation gives CASSLIGEGVYGYTF.